This T cell receptor (beta chain) was sequenced during a study of T cell responses to AZD1222 COVID-19 vaccine. Notes on the study in general: Spike-specific TCR depth and breadth grew after two AZD1222 doses. Only a handful of AZD1222 recipients, more than five in all, had baseline seropositivity.

As concerns this clone: Its antigen remains unidentified. A junction end diverges from the germline sequence, so it may reflect a read error.

Generated by immunoSEQ multiplex PCR, the TCRdb table keeps only in-frame clones and is missing some. The repertoire holds more than 75,000 clones, with more than 85% as singletons. Sample: peripheral blood, taken on day 0 of AZD1222 vaccination. The clonotype was recovered from an adult in good health.

This chain's CDR3 is CASSLDLPDRVF. The CDR3 DNA is TGTGCCAGCAGCTTGGACTTACCAGATAGGGTCTTC. The chain has TRBV5-8 and TRBJ2-1, with D hard to call. The CDR3 runs to 12 residues. The V gene's germline CDR1 is SGHTS and CDR2 YDEGEE.